These 17 T cell receptor beta chains share one sample of origin, sequenced in a study of T cells in Graves' hyperthyroidism and ophthalmopathy. Amplification of TCR beta CDR3 regions was performed using RNA transcripts as template. When the TCR CDR3 underwent first-round RT-PCR, the HTBI primer set was used. TCRdb processed the multiplex PCR reads anew with MiXCR; each CDR3 protein has one entry. Among about 520,000 distinct CDR3 sequences, roughly a quarter were seen once, and the ten largest hold 11%. The sample consisted of blood. The receptors stem from a woman between 25 and 40 years old with Graves' ophthalmopathy.

There are many counts of this clonotype. This rearrangement joins TRBV25-1 to TRBJ1-5, with 7 bases that match TRBD1. There are 14 residues in the CDR3. V was pared by 4 bases and J by 3 bases, with 3 bases of the junction left unmatched. Germline V gene sequence: CDR1 MGHDK, CDR2 SYGVNS. The CDR3 loop reads CASSGQGFNQPQHF. Here the CDR3 DNA reads TGTGCCAGCAGTGGACAGGGTTTCAATCAGCCCCAGCATTTT. The variable domain in full, completed from reference TRBV25-1 and TRBJ1-5, reads EADIYQTPRYLVIGTGKKITLECSQTMGHDKMYWYQQDPGMELHLIHYSYGVNSTEKGDLSSESTVSRIRTEHFPLTLESARPSHTSQYLCASSGQGFNQPQHFGDGTRLSIL.

This clonotype was counted ten times or more. This chain connects TRBV7-2 to TRBJ2-7; D is unclear. Germline values: CDR1 SGHTA, CDR2 FQGNSA. The CDR3 runs to 15 residues. Trimming took off 1 base at V and 4 bases at J, with 14 bases between the two ends. The CDR3 spells CASSLVRDMRYEQYF. The CDR3 DNA is TGTGCCAGCAGCTTAGTTCGAGACATGCGGTACGAGCAGTACTTC.

The V call is TRBV18, the J call TRBJ1-1, with 7 positions matching TRBD1. The V segment lost 1 base and the J segment 1 base; nucleotides outside the gene matches: 3. The CDR3 runs 15 residues. Germline CDR1 KGHSH, CDR2 LQKENI. CDR3 nucleotides: TGTGCCAGCTCACCACAGGGGGCAGAGAACACTGAAGCTTTCTTT. Amino acids: CASSPQGAENTEAFF.

Many counts were recorded for this clonotype. At one of its ends the junction is not consistent with the germline gene, which may arise from a read error. J is TRBJ2-2 and V is TRBV6-5; weak D call: TRBD1 (5 bases). CDR3 length: 13 residues. The germline CDR1 and CDR2 sequences are MNHEY and SVGAGI. CDR3 in amino acids: CAGSSAGIGELFF. The CDR3 nucleotides are TGTGCCGGCAGTTCGGCAGGGATCGGGGAGCTGTTTTTT.

This clonotype came up many times. This chain uses TRBV6-2 or TRBV6-3 with TRBJ1-2, with D uncertain. Trimming removed 0 bases at V and 4 bases at J, with 21 bases between. Germline V gene data show CDR1 as MNHEY and CDR2 as SVGEGT. This CDR3 comprises 18 residues. CDR3 DNA: TGTGCCAGCAGTTACTCGAAAGTTTACGGATATGCTACCTATGGCTACACCTTC. The encoded protein is CASSYSKVYGYATYGYTF.

This clonotype was picked up many times. The junction differs from germline at one of its ends, possibly a read error. The chain links TRBV6-8 to TRBJ2-7; D gene unclear. The CDR3 consists of 14 residues. Germline CDR1 MNHGY, CDR2 SAAAGT. The chain's CDR3 is CARWARSPSYEQYF. CDR3 nucleotides: TGTGCCAGATGGGCAAGGTCACCTTCCTACGAACAGTACTTC.

This clonotype was picked up many times. The chain links TRBV7-6 to TRBJ1-6; tentative D call: TRBD1 (6 bases). CDR1 is SGHVS and CDR2 is FNYEAQ in the germline V gene. Trimming took 2 bases from V and 8 from J, leaving 13 bases between them. The CDR3 loop spans 15 amino acids. The CDR3 bases are TGTGCCAGCAGCTTAACGGACAGTTTTTATTCACCCCTCCACTTT. This encodes CASSLTDSFYSPLHF.

The gene calls are TRBV11-1 and TRBJ2-7; 9 bases are a match to TRBD1. The trim removed 6 bases at V and 2 bases at J, leaving 8 bases unmatched. This CDR3 spans 15 amino acids. Germline V lookup: CDR1 SGHAT, CDR2 FQDESV (reference sequence). The CDR3 reads CASSYLTGGAYEQYF. CDR3 DNA sequence: TGTGCCAGCAGTTACCTGACAGGGGGGGCCTACGAGCAGTACTTC.

This clonotype was seen at least ten times. The J gene is TRBJ2-7, the V gene TRBV6-4, with D possibly being TRBD1 or TRBD2 (8 bases each). Germline-derived CDR1 and CDR2 are MRHNA and SNTAGT. The CDR3 has 17 amino acids. V was pared by 2 bases and J by 2 bases, with 19 bases between. CDR3 DNA sequence: TGTGCCAGCAGTGACCCGGGAGGGACAGGTCAAACCTACGAGCAGTACTTC. Its translation is CASSDPGGTGQTYEQYF.

This clonotype appeared many times. This chain links TRBV7-9 with TRBJ1-1; D gene ambiguous. With 3 bases removed from V and 9 bases from J, the gap between germline ends came to 11 bases. There are 12 residues in the CDR3. CDR1 and CDR2 from the germline V gene are SEHNR and FQNEAQ (reference sequence). The CDR3 nucleotides are TGTGCCAGCAGCTTCGATGATAGCCAAGCTTTCTTT. Translated, it gives CASSFDDSQAFF.

This clonotype was counted ten times or more. V and J are TRBV6-1 and TRBJ1-2; 9 bases line up with TRBD1. CDR3 size: 11 residues. Germline CDR1 MNHNS, CDR2 SASEGT. J lost 13 bases, V lost 1 base, and 1 base had no gene match. The CDR3 DNA sequence: TGTGCCAGCAGTGAAGGGGACAGGGCCACCTTC. It specifies CASSEGDRATF.

A single count supports this clonotype. The genes are TRBV19 and TRBJ1-5; D is possibly TRBD1 (5 bases). This CDR3 comprises 14 residues. V shed 7 bases and J shed 5 bases, with 15 bases lying between them. Germline V gives CDR1 LNHDA, CDR2 SQIVND (reference sequence). CDR3 region: CASTPGRLYQPQHF. As DNA, the CDR3 is TGTGCCAGTACTCCGGGACGGCTCTATCAGCCCCAGCATTTT. The full variable domain, in which reference TRBV19 and TRBJ1-5 provide the parts outside the CDR3, is DGGITQSPKYLFRKEGQNVTLSCEQNLNHDAMYWYRQDPGQGLRLIYYSQIVNDFQKGDIAEGYSVSREKKESFPLTVTSAQKNPTAFYLCASTPGRLYQPQHFGDGTRLSIL.

This chain connects TRBV2 to TRBJ1-1; tentative D call: TRBD1 (6 bases). The CDR3 sequence is 17 residues long. The V end lost 0 bases, the J end lost 6 bases, and 20 bases lay between the germline ends. In germline, CDR1 is SNHLY, CDR2 FYNNEI. CDR3: CASSEAIVGGLKAEAFF. DNA for the CDR3: TGTGCCAGCAGTGAAGCGATCGTTGGGGGCTTAAAGGCTGAAGCTTTCTTT.

This clonotype was recorded many times. V is TRBV24-1 and J is TRBJ1-3; tentatively, D is TRBD1 (5 bases). Trimming shortened V by 6 bases and J by 0 bases, and 14 bases separated the two germline ends. The CDR3 has 16 amino acids. Germline loops: CDR1 KGHDR, CDR2 SFDVKD. The CDR3, as DNA: TGTGCCACCAGTTCTCGACACGACAGCTCTGGAAACACCATATATTTT. Protein product: CATSSRHDSSGNTIYF.

In its sample, this clonotype was seen many times. This sequence joins TRBV27 and TRBJ2-7, with D perhaps TRBD1 (6 bases). Germline V gene data show CDR1 as MNHEY and CDR2 as SMNVEV (reference sequence). Trimming removed 8 bases from V and 4 bases from J, with 18 bases in between. This CDR3 region has 14 residues. CDR3 nucleotides: TGTGCCAGCGCCCAACTCGACAGGTTGTACGAGCAGTACTTC. This sequence encodes CASAQLDRLYEQYF.

The chain recombines TRBV30 with TRBJ2-5; D remains ambiguous. This CDR3 contains 16 residues. V lost 2 bases to trimming and J lost 1 base, with 17 bases between them. Germline CDR1 and CDR2: GTSNPN and SVGIG (reference sequence). CDR3 region: CAWSPRWGSRQETQYF. For the CDR3, the DNA is TGTGCCTGGAGTCCGAGGTGGGGTTCCCGCCAAGAGACCCAGTACTTC.

This clonotype was observed a few times. This sequence joins TRBV4-2 and TRBJ1-1; TRBD1 aligns across 7 bases. The CDR3 has 15 residues. V shed 4 bases and J 0 bases; nucleotides not matched to a gene: 5. CDR1 is LGHNA, CDR2 YNFKEQ, per germline. The CDR3 spells CASSPHQGVNTEAFF. For the CDR3, the DNA is TGTGCCAGCAGCCCCCACCAGGGGGTGAACACTGAAGCTTTCTTT.